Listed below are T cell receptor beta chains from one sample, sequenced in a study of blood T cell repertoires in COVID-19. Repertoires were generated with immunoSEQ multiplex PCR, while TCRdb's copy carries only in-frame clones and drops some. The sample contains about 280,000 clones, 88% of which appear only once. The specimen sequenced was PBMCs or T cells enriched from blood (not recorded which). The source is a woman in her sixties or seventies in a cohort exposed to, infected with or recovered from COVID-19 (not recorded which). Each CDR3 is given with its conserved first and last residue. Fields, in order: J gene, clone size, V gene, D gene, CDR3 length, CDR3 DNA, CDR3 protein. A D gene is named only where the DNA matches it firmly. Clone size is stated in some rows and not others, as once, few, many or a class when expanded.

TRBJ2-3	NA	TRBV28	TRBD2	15	TGTGCCAGCCAGTCAATAGCGGGAGTAACAGATACGCAGTATTTT	CASQSIAGVTDTQYF
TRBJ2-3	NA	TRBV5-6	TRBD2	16	TGTGCCAGCAGCTTGAAGAGGTTAGCGGGACTGAATACGCAGTATTTT	CASSLKRLAGLNTQYF
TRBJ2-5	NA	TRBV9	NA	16	TGTGCCAGCACCGAAACCGGGACTTCGAAGGGAGAGACCCAGTACTTC	CASTETGTSKGETQYF
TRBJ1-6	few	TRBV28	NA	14	TGTGCCAGCAGCCTACAGTCCTATAATTCACCCCTCCACTTT	CASSLQSYNSPLHF
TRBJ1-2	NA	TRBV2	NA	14	TGTGCCAGCAGTGCCCAGGGGTCCCTAGATGGCTACACCTTC	CASSAQGSLDGYTF
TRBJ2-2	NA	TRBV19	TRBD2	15	TGTGCCAGTAACGGACTAGCAGGCGGCACCGGGGAGCTGTTTTTT	CASNGLAGGTGELFF
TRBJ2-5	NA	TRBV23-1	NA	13	TGCGCCAGCACCTCTAGCTCGCAAGAGACCCAGTACTTC	CASTSSSQETQYF
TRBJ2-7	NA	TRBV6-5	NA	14	TGTGCCAGCAGTTACTCGAGTGAAGGGGACGAGCAGTACTTC	CASSYSSEGDEQYF
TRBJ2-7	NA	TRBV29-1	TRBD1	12	TGCAGCGTTGCGGACAGGACCTACGAGCAGTACTTC	CSVADRTYEQYF
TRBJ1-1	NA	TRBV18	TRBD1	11	TGTGCCAGCTCACCGACAGGGAGAGCTTTCTTT	CASSPTGRAFF
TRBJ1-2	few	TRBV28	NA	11	TGTGCCAGCAGTATAAACTATGGCTACACCTTC	CASSINYGYTF
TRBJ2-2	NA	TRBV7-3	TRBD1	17	TGTGCCAGCAGCTTAAATTGGGAGACAGGGCCCACCGGGGAGCTGTTTTTT	CASSLNWETGPTGELFF
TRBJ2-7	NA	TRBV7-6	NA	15	TGTGCCAGCAGCTTAGGGGGAAGTGGACAGTACGAGCAGTACTTC	CASSLGGSGQYEQYF
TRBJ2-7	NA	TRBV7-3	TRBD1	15	TGTGCCAGCAGCCTCACGGGACAGGGGGCTGTCGAGCAGTACTTC	CASSLTGQGAVEQYF
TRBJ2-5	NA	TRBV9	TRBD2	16	TGTGCCAGCAGCGTTGGGACTAGCGGTACCCAAGAGACCCAGTACTTC	CASSVGTSGTQETQYF
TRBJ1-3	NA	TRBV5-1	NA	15	TGCGCCAGCAGCGCAAGGGGGTTGGAAGGAAACACCATATATTTT	CASSARGLEGNTIYF
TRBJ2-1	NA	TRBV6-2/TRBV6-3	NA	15	TGTGCCAGCAGTCCCCCCCTGCGGATTCGCAATGAGCAGTTCTTC	CASSPPLRIRNEQFF
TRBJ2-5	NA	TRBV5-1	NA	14	TGCGCCAGCAGCTTGGCCCTAGCGCAAGGGACCCAGTACTTC	CASSLALAQGTQYF
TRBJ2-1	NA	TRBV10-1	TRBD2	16	TGCGCCAGCAGTGAGTCGATAGCGGGAGTGAGGAATGAGCAGTTCTTC	CASSESIAGVRNEQFF
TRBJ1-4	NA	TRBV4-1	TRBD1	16	TGCGCCAGCAGCCAACTTAGCGGGACAGTTAATGAAAAACTGTTTTTT	CASSQLSGTVNEKLFF
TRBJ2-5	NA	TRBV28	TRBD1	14	TGTGCCAGCAGTTTGAGACAGGGTGTCGGGACCCAGTACTTC	CASSLRQGVGTQYF
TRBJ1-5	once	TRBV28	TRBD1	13	TGTGCCAGCAGCTCGGACAGGGTTCAGCCCCAGCATTTT	CASSSDRVQPQHF
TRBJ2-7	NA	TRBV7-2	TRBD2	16	TGTGCCAGCAGCTTATTCTCGACTAGCGGTTCCTACGAGCAGTACTTC	CASSLFSTSGSYEQYF
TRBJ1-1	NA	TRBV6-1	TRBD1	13	TGTGCCAGCAGTGACAGGGGGACCGGGAAAGCTTTCTTT	CASSDRGTGKAFF
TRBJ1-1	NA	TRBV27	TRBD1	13	TGTGCCAGCAGTCCGACAGGGGTATCTGAAGCTTTCTTT	CASSPTGVSEAFF
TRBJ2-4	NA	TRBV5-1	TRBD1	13	TGCGCCAGCAGCTGGGACAGCAAAAACATTCAGTACTTC	CASSWDSKNIQYF
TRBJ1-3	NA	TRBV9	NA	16	TGTGCCAGCAGCTCCCGTCCCCCCGGAGATGGAAACACCATATATTTT	CASSSRPPGDGNTIYF
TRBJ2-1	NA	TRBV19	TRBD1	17	TGTGCCAGTAGCAACTGGGGACAGGGGTTTTTAGTTTATGAGCAGTTCTTC	CASSNWGQGFLVYEQFF
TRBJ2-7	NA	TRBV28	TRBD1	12	TGTGCCAGCAGTCTCGGACAGGGCGAGCAGTACTTC	CASSLGQGEQYF
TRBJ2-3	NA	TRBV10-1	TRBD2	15	TGCGCCAGCAGTGCTGGTAGCGGGAAATCAGATACGCAGTATTTT	CASSAGSGKSDTQYF
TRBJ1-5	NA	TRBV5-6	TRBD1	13	TGTGCCAGCAGCTTACAGGGGTATCAGCCCCAGCATTTT	CASSLQGYQPQHF
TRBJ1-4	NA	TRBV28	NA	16	TGTGCCAGCAGTTTGCCTACGGTCGAAAATAATGAAAAACTGTTTTTT	CASSLPTVENNEKLFF
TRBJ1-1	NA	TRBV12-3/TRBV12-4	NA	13	TGTGCCAGCAGTTCGGCGGAGGGGACTGAAGCTTTCTTT	CASSSAEGTEAFF
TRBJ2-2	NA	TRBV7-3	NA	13	TGTGCCAGCAGCTTAAGAGGGTCCGGGGAGCTGTTTTTT	CASSLRGSGELFF
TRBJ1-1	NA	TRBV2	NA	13	TGTGCCAGCAGTGAAGGGCAGGGCACTGAAGCTTTCTTT	CASSEGQGTEAFF
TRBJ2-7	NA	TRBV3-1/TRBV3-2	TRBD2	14	TGTGCCAGCAGCCACTTAGCGGGAGTTCAAGAGCAGTACTTC	CASSHLAGVQEQYF
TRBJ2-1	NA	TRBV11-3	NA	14	TGTGCCAGCAGCTTAAAGGAGGGTTTTCTTGAGCAGTTCTTC	CASSLKEGFLEQFF
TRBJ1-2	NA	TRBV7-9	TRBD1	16	TGTGCCAGCAGCTTAGCCATTTTACAGGGGATATATGGCTACACCTTC	CASSLAILQGIYGYTF
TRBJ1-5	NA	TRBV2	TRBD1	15	TGTGCCAGCAGTGATTACAGGGGAATCGGTCAGCCCCAGCATTTT	CASSDYRGIGQPQHF
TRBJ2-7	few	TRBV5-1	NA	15	TGCGCCAGCAGCTTGGCCGTGGGAGCCCCCCGGGAGCAGTACTTC	CASSLAVGAPREQYF
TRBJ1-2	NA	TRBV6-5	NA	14	TGTGCCAGCAGTTACCTGGGGGAGGGCGATGGCTACACCTTC	CASSYLGEGDGYTF